This T cell receptor (beta chain) was identified in a study of blood T cell repertoires in COVID-19. The trim removed 2 bases at V and 2 bases at J, leaving 8 bases unmatched. This CDR3 is 16 amino acids long. Germline V gene data show CDR1 as MNHNY and CDR2 as SVGAGI (reference sequence). Profiling relied on immunoSEQ multiplex PCR, and the TCRdb table lists in-frame clones only, not all of them. This table has 25,000 to 30,000 clones, around 89% appearing once. The TCR comes from a woman aged 55-75 years with active COVID-19. Sequencing input: peripheral blood. The chain carries TRBV6-6 and TRBJ2-7; TRBD2 matches at 8 bases. CDR3 region: CASSYPPGGSPYEQYF. The CDR3 DNA reads TGTGCCAGCAGTTACCCCCCGGGGGGGAGTCCCTACGAGCAGTACTTC.